This passage covers 21 T cell receptor beta chains from one sample sequenced in a study of cytomegalovirus exposure and HLA in healthy donors. The PCR had 60 Vbeta and 13 Jbeta primers. Clones were sequenced by immunoSEQ multiplex PCR, and TCRdb holds only the in-frame ones, with some missing. The data show 100,000 or so clones, roughly 79% seen once. The sample taken for sequencing was PBMCs. The source is a woman aged 40-49 years in good health and CMV-seronegative.

The chain recombines TRBV7-9 with TRBJ2-2, with 8 positions matching TRBD1. CDR3 length equals 16 residues. Unmatched junction bases numbered 5, after V lost 5 bases and J lost 0 bases. Germline V gene lookup returns CDR1 SEHNR and CDR2 FQNEAQ (reference sequence). The CDR3 region is CASSTRTGTNTGELFF. The CDR3 nucleotides are TGTGCCAGCAGCACCCGGACAGGGACGAACACCGGGGAGCTGTTTTTT.

This chain uses TRBV18 with TRBJ1-1; the match to TRBD1 covers 9 bases. V was clipped by 2 bases and J by 1 base; unmatched bases: 2. Germline CDR1 is KGHSH and CDR2 is LQKENI. This CDR3 spans 15 amino acids. CDR3 in DNA: TGTGCCAGCTCACCAATGGGACAGGGGAACACTGAAGCTTTCTTT. Protein: CASSPMGQGNTEAFF.

The chain recombines TRBV7-2 with TRBJ1-4, with 8 bases that match TRBD1. The V gene's germline CDR1 is SGHTA and CDR2 FQGNSA. The V gene end was trimmed by 1 base and the J gene end by 0 bases; junction bases not matched to a gene: 1. This CDR3 comprises 16 residues. DNA for the CDR3: TGTGCCAGCAGCTTAGGCAGGGGGCCAACTAATGAAAAACTGTTTTTT. Protein sequence: CASSLGRGPTNEKLFF.

The chain couples TRBV7-2 to TRBJ2-1; 7 bases line up with TRBD2. This CDR3 comprises 16 residues. The V and J ends lost 5 bases and 6 bases, in that order; junction bases with no gene match: 13. Germline V gene lookup returns CDR1 SGHTA and CDR2 FQGNSA. CDR3 amino acids: CASSPMGGGRGNEQFF. The CDR3 DNA is TGTGCCAGCAGCCCCATGGGGGGGGGAAGGGGCAATGAGCAGTTCTTC.

The chain carries TRBV28 and TRBJ2-5; 8 nucleotides match TRBD2. CDR1 and CDR2 (germline): MDHEN, SYDVKM. J was trimmed by 4 bases and V by 2 bases; bases with no gene match: 6. The CDR3 consists of 15 residues. CDR3 loop: CASSLVGRARETQYF. In nucleotides, the CDR3 is TGTGCCAGCAGTTTAGTCGGGAGGGCCCGAGAGACCCAGTACTTC.

The V gene is TRBV7-2, the J gene TRBJ1-3, with TRBD1 matching 8 bases. The trim removed 4 bases at V and 4 bases at J, leaving 15 bases unmatched. The germline V gene has CDR1 SGHTA and CDR2 FQGNSA. The CDR3 covers 18 residues. Here the CDR3 reads CASSSRTGSAAGGNTIYF. The CDR3 DNA reads TGTGCCAGCAGCTCAAGGACAGGGTCGGCCGCCGGGGGAAACACCATATATTTT.

V and J are TRBV4-3 and TRBJ2-7; 8 positions match TRBD2. Unmatched junction bases numbered 9, after V lost 0 bases and J lost 2 bases. The germline V gene has CDR1 LGHNA and CDR2 YSLEER. This CDR3 has 17 amino acids. CDR3 sequence reads: CASSQDRRGAAAYEQYF. CDR3 DNA sequence: TGCGCCAGCAGCCAAGATCGGCGGGGGGCAGCCGCCTACGAGCAGTACTTC.

CDR3 bases: TGTGCCTGGTATTCGGGGCGGGGAAACGAGCAGTACTTC. It is translated as CAWYSGRGNEQYF. The V call is TRBV30, the J call TRBJ2-7, with a tentative D call TRBD2 (6 bases). Trimming removed 5 bases from V and 5 bases from J, with 16 bases in between. CDR1 is GTSNPN and CDR2 is SVGIG in the germline V gene (reference sequence). CDR3 length: 13 amino acids.

This sequence joins TRBV6-5 and TRBJ1-1; D not certain. V lost 6 bases, J lost 3 bases, and 11 bases lay in between. Germline V lookup: CDR1 MNHEY, CDR2 SVGAGI. The CDR3 spans 13 residues. CDR3 loop: CASRGAGDTEAFF. The CDR3 nucleotides read TGTGCCAGCAGGGGAGCAGGTGACACTGAAGCTTTCTTT.

The CDR3 is CASSLVAGWVNQPQHF. The CDR3, as DNA: TGTGCCAGCAGCTTAGTTGCAGGCTGGGTTAATCAGCCCCAGCATTTT. The chain recombines TRBV7-2 with TRBJ1-5; D is unclear. The CDR3 spans 16 residues. Germline V gene lookup returns CDR1 SGHTA and CDR2 FQGNSA. V dropped 1 base and J dropped 4 bases, with 14 bases sitting between them.

The chain links TRBV5-1 to TRBJ1-4, with TRBD1 identical over 8 bases. Germline CDR1 is SGHRS and CDR2 is YFSETQ. The CDR3 consists of 15 residues. V lost 2 bases and J lost 8; bases outside the gene matches: 8. The CDR3: CASSLTTGTGEKLFF. In DNA form, the CDR3 reads TGCGCCAGCAGCTTAACAACCGGGACAGGCGAAAAACTGTTTTTT.

The chain joins TRBV27 to TRBJ1-5; D may be TRBD1 (5 bases). V was pared by 3 bases and J by 7 bases, with 10 bases between. Germline CDR1 is MNHEY and CDR2 is SMNVEV (reference sequence). This CDR3 region has 13 residues. The DNA of the CDR3 is TGTGCCAGCAGTTTCAGGGTAGGCCAGCCCCAGCATTTT. Its protein is CASSFRVGQPQHF.

The chain is built from TRBV6-6 and TRBJ1-6; D gene uncertain. Germline V gives CDR1 MNHNY, CDR2 SVGAGI (reference sequence). Trimming removed 6 bases at V and 8 bases at J, with 14 bases between. The CDR3 consists of 14 residues. The DNA for the CDR3 is TGTGCCAGCAGCCCCAGGTGGGTGGATTCACCCCTCCACTTT. Its translation is CASSPRWVDSPLHF.

This rearrangement joins TRBV19 to TRBJ2-7, with 9 bases lining up with TRBD1. This CDR3 region has 17 residues. The V gene's germline CDR1 is LNHDA and CDR2 SQIVND (reference sequence). V shed 4 bases and J 0 bases; nucleotides not matched to a gene: 10. The CDR3 sequence is CASSTFHGQGSSYEQYF. CDR3 DNA: TGTGCCAGTAGTACATTCCACGGACAGGGGAGCTCCTACGAGCAGTACTTC.

The rearrangement links TRBV6-5 to TRBJ2-1; 9 nucleotides line up with TRBD2. Germline trimming cut 0 bases from V and 5 bases from J; bases unmatched to any gene: 2. CDR3 length equals 15 residues. Germline V lookup: CDR1 MNHEY, CDR2 SVGAGI. The DNA of the CDR3 is TGTGCCAGCAGTTACTCGCTAGCGGGACACAATGAGCAGTTCTTC. Translation gives CASSYSLAGHNEQFF.

CDR3: CASSSRVQANYGYTF. CDR3 bases: TGTGCCAGCAGCTCCCGGGTCCAAGCTAACTATGGCTACACCTTC. The J gene is TRBJ1-2, the V gene TRBV5-6, with unresolved D. CDR1 SGHDT and CDR2 YYEEEE come from the germline V gene. The V end was cut by 3 bases, the J end by 0 bases, with 12 bases between. CDR3 length: 15 amino acids.

This chain uses TRBV12-2 with TRBJ2-7; the tabulated D call, TRBD1, remains unverified against the DNA. TRBV12-2 is a known pseudogene. There are 13 residues in the CDR3. The CDR3 nucleotides are TGTGCAAGTCGCTGCCTCGACAGATACGAGCAGTACTTC. As protein: CASRCLDRYEQYF.

This clone was counted a few times. The chain's CDR3 is CAWSVPGLENQPQHF. The CDR3 DNA reads TGTGCCTGGAGCGTCCCGGGACTCGAAAATCAGCCCCAGCATTTT. This chain connects TRBV30 to TRBJ1-5, with D maybe TRBD1 (5 bases). From germline, CDR1 is GTSNPN and CDR2 SVGIG (reference sequence). V was clipped by 3 bases and J by 4 bases, with 16 bases between them. This CDR3 contains 15 residues.

This chain joins TRBV27 and TRBJ2-5; 8 bases agree with TRBD2. CDR1 MNHEY and CDR2 SMNVEV come from the germline V gene (reference sequence). Losses at the gene ends were 9 bases for V and 5 bases for J; bases not matched to a gene: 14. The CDR3 consists of 15 residues. CDR3 sequence reads: CASADRGGARETQYF. In DNA form, the CDR3 reads TGTGCCAGTGCCGATCGGGGGGGCGCCCGGGAGACCCAGTACTTC.

The chain combines TRBV7-2 with TRBJ2-5, with TRBD2 matching over 7 bases. This CDR3 is 14 amino acids long. Germline V gene sequence: CDR1 SGHTA, CDR2 FQGNSA. V shed 1 base and J 2 bases; nucleotides not matched to a gene: 1. CDR3 region: CASSLGAGQETQYF. The CDR3 DNA follows: TGTGCCAGCAGCTTAGGAGCGGGACAAGAGACCCAGTACTTC.

The chain recombines TRBV9 with TRBJ2-3; 8 bases match TRBD2. Germline CDR1 and CDR2: SGDLS and YYNGEE. The J segment lost 5 bases and the V segment lost 0 bases, leaving 11 bases of the junction unmatched. The CDR3 is 17 residues long. The CDR3 DNA is TGTGCCAGCAGCGTAGTTCCTAGCGGGCTCCGAGGAGATACGCAGTATTTT. It translates to CASSVVPSGLRGDTQYF.